What follows are 25 T cell receptor beta chains derived from one specimen sequenced in a study of OX40 agonist ivuxolimab in advanced cancers. The library relied on the immunoSEQ multiplex PCR assay. TCRdb re-hosts the immuneACCESS table, in-frame sequences only. Its copies lack some clones; in the studies checked, an unresolved V gene accounts for under half of them, and the cause for the rest is not known. The sample contains 30,000 to 45,000 clones, about 80% of them found a single time. The ten largest clonotypes hold approximately 17% of the sample. This specimen was CD4+ or CD8+ T cells sorted from blood, taken in a trial of the OX40 agonist ivuxolimab. The receptors shown here come from an adult with an advanced solid tumor such as melanoma, head and neck, liver or kidney cancer.

The chain is built from TRBV5-6 and TRBJ2-3; weak D call: TRBD2 (5 bases). Germline V gene lookup returns CDR1 SGHDT and CDR2 YYEEEE. This CDR3 spans 15 amino acids. V was trimmed by 2 bases and J by 2 bases, leaving 12 bases between them. The CDR3 loop reads CASSFGLATTDTQYF. The DNA of the CDR3 is TGTGCCAGCAGCTTTGGGCTAGCCACCACAGATACGCAGTATTTT.

V gene TRBV19 combines with J gene TRBJ1-1; tentatively, D is TRBD1 (5 bases). The germline CDR1 and CDR2 sequences are LNHDA and SQIVND (reference sequence). This CDR3 comprises 17 residues. Between the trimmed V and J ends, which lost 3 bases and 4 bases, there was a span of 21 bases. This CDR3 reads CASSIRNAAGGITEAFF. CDR3 in DNA: TGTGCCAGTAGTATTAGGAACGCGGCCGGGGGAATCACTGAAGCTTTCTTT.

This clone was recorded once. This chain joins TRBV5-8 and TRBJ1-2; a weak D match, TRBD1 (6 bases). V was shortened by 2 bases and J by 1 base, with 18 bases between the two germline ends. Germline V lookup: CDR1 SGHTS, CDR2 YDEGEE. The CDR3 is 17 residues long. CDR3 in DNA: TGTGCCAGCAGCTTCCGAGGACAGAGGTCCCGTAACTATGGCTACACCTTC. Translating gives CASSFRGQRSRNYGYTF.

This sequence joins TRBV19 and TRBJ1-5; D is undetermined. The germline V and J ends were trimmed by 2 bases and 0 bases, with 11 bases remaining between them. The CDR3 consists of 16 residues. Germline V lookup: CDR1 LNHDA, CDR2 SQIVND (reference sequence). Written as DNA, the CDR3 is TGTGCCAGTAGTATAACAGATCCTTATAGCAATCAGCCCCAGCATTTT. Translation: CASSITDPYSNQPQHF.

In this sample, this clone turned up once. The V gene is TRBV11-2, the J gene TRBJ1-2; no firm D call. Germline values: CDR1 SGHAT, CDR2 FQNNGV. CDR3 length: 12 amino acids. Trimming took off 1 base at V and 4 bases at J, with 4 bases between the two ends. The CDR3 here is CASSLARYGYTF. Written as DNA, the CDR3 is TGTGCCAGCAGCTTAGCCCGCTATGGCTACACCTTC.

The V call is TRBV19, the J call TRBJ1-2; the D is unclear. The V end was cut by 8 bases, the J end by 0 bases, with 16 bases between. The length of the CDR3 is 15 residues. Germline lookup yields CDR1 LNHDA and CDR2 SQIVND (reference sequence). The CDR3: CASGVIFRSNYGYTF. In nucleotides, the CDR3 is TGTGCCAGTGGGGTTATTTTTAGATCTAACTATGGCTACACCTTC.

This clone was detected a few times. CDR3 residues: CASSVGDPNTGELFF. The CDR3 nucleotides read TGCGCCAGCAGCGTGGGGGACCCGAACACCGGGGAGCTGTTTTTT. V usage is TRBV5-1 and J usage is TRBJ2-2; either TRBD1 or TRBD2 may supply D (5 bases each). This CDR3 has 15 residues. The V end lost 4 bases, the J end lost 0 bases, and 10 bases lay between the germline ends. Germline V gene lookup returns CDR1 SGHRS and CDR2 YFSETQ.

This chain connects TRBV5-4 to TRBJ1-2; perhaps TRBD1 as D (5 bases). V was trimmed by 2 bases and J by 5 bases, leaving 13 bases between them. The CDR3 spans 14 residues. The germline CDR1 and CDR2 sequences are SGHNT and YYREEE (reference sequence). CDR3 in amino acids: CASSFTGILYGYTF. The CDR3 coding sequence is TGTGCCAGCAGCTTTACAGGAATCCTTTATGGCTACACCTTC.

The chain carries TRBV4-2 and TRBJ2-3, with 13 nucleotides matching TRBD2. J lost 1 base, V lost 4 bases, and 2 bases had no gene match. The germline V gene encodes CDR1 LGHNA and CDR2 YNFKEQ. The CDR3 contains 16 residues. In DNA, the CDR3 is TGTGCCAGCAGCCTAGGGACTAGCGGGGGCACAGATACGCAGTATTTT. It specifies CASSLGTSGGTDTQYF.

This chain links TRBV19 with TRBJ1-1, with TRBD1 matching 7 bases. Germline trimming cut 5 bases from V and 4 bases from J; bases unmatched to any gene: 10. Germline V gives CDR1 LNHDA, CDR2 SQIVND (reference sequence). The CDR3 spans 15 residues. In DNA, the CDR3 is TGTGCCAGTAGTCGACGGACAGGCAAGGTCACTGAAGCTTTCTTT. Translation: CASSRRTGKVTEAFF.

The gene calls are TRBV10-1 and TRBJ2-2; weak D call: TRBD1 (6 bases). The CDR3 totals 20 residues. Trimming pared 6 bases from V and 7 bases from J, leaving 33 bases between. From germline, CDR1 is WNHNN and CDR2 SYGVQD (reference sequence). The chain's CDR3 is CASSPTGPSARSRTVGELFF. In nucleotides, the CDR3 is TGCGCCAGCAGCCCAACAGGGCCATCCGCGCGTTCTCGAACCGTCGGGGAGCTGTTTTTT.

The gene calls are TRBV6-1 and TRBJ1-1, with a weak D call TRBD1 (5 bases). Per germline, CDR1 MNHNS and CDR2 SASEGT. V shed 2 bases and J shed 2 bases, with 12 bases lying between them. CDR3 length: 15 amino acids. The chain's CDR3 is CASSEYFTGNTEAFF. CDR3 nucleotides: TGTGCCAGCAGTGAATATTTTACAGGTAACACTGAAGCTTTCTTT.

The chain combines TRBV9 with TRBJ2-7, with D perhaps TRBD2 (6 bases). Germline assignment: CDR1 SGDLS and CDR2 YYNGEE. The CDR3 is made up of 16 amino acids. V was cut by 4 bases and J by 4 bases, with 21 bases left in between. The CDR3 nucleotides are TGTGCCAGCAGCCCCTATCAGGGACTCACAGCGTACGAGCAGTACTTC. Protein sequence: CASSPYQGLTAYEQYF.

The chain uses TRBV29-1 and TRBJ1-1; tentatively, D is TRBD1 (6 bases). There are 13 residues in the CDR3. V was clipped by 6 bases and J by 2 bases, with 13 bases between them. Germline CDR1 and CDR2: SQVTM and ANQGSEA. DNA of the CDR3: TGCAGCGTAGATACAGGGATAAACACTGAAGCTTTCTTT. Translating it yields CSVDTGINTEAFF.

V is TRBV7-9 and J is TRBJ1-2; a possible D gene is TRBD1 (5 bases). Trimming took 2 bases from V and 8 from J, leaving 9 bases between them. The CDR3 extends over 12 amino acids. Germline V gene lookup returns CDR1 SEHNR and CDR2 FQNEAQ (reference sequence). The CDR3: CASSLFRGGYTF. The CDR3 coding sequence is TGTGCCAGCAGCTTATTCCGGGGCGGCTACACCTTC. The full variable domain, its missing parts supplied by reference TRBV7-9 and TRBJ1-2, is DTGVSQNPRHKITKRGQNVTFRCDPISEHNRLYWYRQTLGQGPEFLTYFQNEAQLEKSRLLSDRFSAERPKGSFSTLEIQRTEQGDSAMYLCASSLFRGGYTFGSGTRLTVV.

The chain has TRBV5-4 and TRBJ1-3, with D possibly matching TRBD1 (6 bases). This CDR3 spans 14 amino acids. V lost 4 bases, J lost 4 bases, and 12 bases lay in between. Germline V lookup: CDR1 SGHNT, CDR2 YYREEE (reference sequence). CDR3 nucleotide sequence: TGTGCCAGCAGCGTAGGACAGACCGGAAACACCATATATTTT. It is translated as CASSVGQTGNTIYF.

This sequence joins TRBV5-6 and TRBJ2-3; D is ambiguous. V was shortened by 2 bases and J by 6 bases, with 7 bases between the two germline ends. In germline, CDR1 is SGHDT, CDR2 YYEEEE. This CDR3 is 12 amino acids long. The CDR3 sequence is CASSLRPDTQYF. As DNA, the CDR3 is TGTGCCAGCAGCTTAAGACCGGATACGCAGTATTTT.

The V gene is TRBV13, the J gene TRBJ2-7; either TRBD1 or TRBD2 may fit D (7 bases each). V lost 0 bases and J lost 0, with 15 bases in between. This CDR3 has 17 amino acids. CDR1 is PRHDT and CDR2 is FYEKMQ in the germline V gene (reference sequence). This chain's CDR3 is CASSLGTGGQYSYEQYF. DNA for the CDR3: TGTGCCAGCAGCTTAGGAACGGGGGGACAGTACTCCTACGAGCAGTACTTC. The full variable domain, its missing parts supplied by reference TRBV13 and TRBJ2-7, is AAGVIQSPRHLIKEKRETATLKCYPIPRHDTVYWYQQGPGQDPQFLISFYEKMQSDKGSIPDRFSAQQFSDYHSELNMSSLELGDSALYFCASSLGTGGQYSYEQYFGPGTRLTVT.

This chain uses TRBV6-5 with TRBJ1-1; 7 nucleotides match TRBD1. Germline-derived CDR1 and CDR2 are MNHEY and SVGAGI. J gave up 3 bases and V 5 bases, and 6 bases lay outside the gene matches. The CDR3 consists of 14 residues. Here the CDR3 DNA reads TGTGCCAGCAGTAGACAGGGCTGGGACACTGAAGCTTTCTTT. Translating it yields CASSRQGWDTEAFF.

This clone has only a few counts. J is TRBJ1-5 and V is TRBV21-1. TRBV21-1 is listed as a pseudogene. The CDR3 is 17 residues long. CDR3 loop: CASSKLTLVELNQPQHF. The CDR3 DNA reads as TGTGCCAGCAGCAAATTAACCCTTGTCGAACTGAATCAGCCCCAGCATTTT.

This chain links TRBV19 with TRBJ1-5, with TRBD1 identical over 10 bases. J gave up 7 bases and V 10 bases, and 7 bases lay outside the gene matches. This CDR3 has 13 amino acids. CDR1 is LNHDA and CDR2 is SQIVND in the germline V gene (reference sequence). This CDR3 is CATTDRGRQPQHF. As DNA, the CDR3 is TGTGCCACCACCGACAGGGGGCGGCAGCCCCAGCATTTT.

This clone was seen more than once but under ten times. This chain uses TRBV9 with TRBJ2-4; 7 bases fit TRBD1. The germline V gene has CDR1 SGDLS and CDR2 YYNGEE. This CDR3 is 14 amino acids long. J was trimmed by 5 bases and V by 4 bases; bases with no gene match: 6. The CDR3 coding sequence is TGTGCCAGCAGCTCTCGGACAGGCGAAAACATTCAGTACTTC. This gives the protein CASSSRTGENIQYF.

This chain links TRBV9 with TRBJ2-5, with 11 bases aligning to TRBD2. This CDR3 spans 17 amino acids. In germline, CDR1 is SGDLS, CDR2 YYNGEE. V trimming: 0 bases; J trimming: 4 bases; junction bases outside the gene matches: 8. For the CDR3, the DNA is TGTGCCAGCAGCGTAGGAGTAGCGGGGGGGCCAGGAGAGACCCAGTACTTC. Protein: CASSVGVAGGPGETQYF.

The chain has TRBV7-8 and TRBJ1-1; TRBD1 matches 10 bases. CDR3 size: 15 residues. Unmatched junction bases numbered 8, after V lost 4 bases and J lost 6 bases. Germline loops: CDR1 SGHVS, CDR2 FQNEAQ. The CDR3 nucleotides are TGTGCCAGCAGCTCAAGACAGGGGGCAAGGGCTGAAGCTTTCTTT. Protein: CASSSRQGARAEAFF.

The chain combines TRBV19 with TRBJ2-4; a weak D match, TRBD1 (5 bases). This CDR3 spans 14 amino acids. V was cut by 5 bases and J by 1 base, with 9 bases left in between. Germline V gives CDR1 LNHDA, CDR2 SQIVND (reference sequence). The CDR3 spells CASSLQAAKNIQYF. The CDR3 nucleotides read TGTGCCAGTAGTCTACAGGCTGCCAAAAACATTCAGTACTTC.